Below are 14 T cell receptor beta chains sequenced from a single sample in a study of blood T cell repertoires in COVID-19. This table comes from immunoSEQ multiplex PCR, and its TCRdb copy is limited to in-frame clones, with some not included. Of some 66,000 clones in the sample, 88% are singletons; the top ten hold 1% to 1.5%. Sequencing input: peripheral blood. These receptors originate from an older woman with acute or convalescent COVID-19.

In nucleotides, the CDR3 is TGTGCCAGCAGCAGACTAGCGGGGGGCACAGATACGCAGTATTTT. Amino acids: CASSRLAGGTDTQYF. This chain joins TRBV6-5 and TRBJ2-3; TRBD2 aligns across 12 bases. Germline-derived CDR1 and CDR2 are MNHEY and SVGAGI. The CDR3 covers 15 residues. J lost 1 base, V lost 6 bases, and 2 bases had no gene match.

CDR3 bases: TGTGCCAGCAGCGGGGGAACGGGACAGCTGATTAACTATGGCTACACCTTC. Translated, it gives CASSGGTGQLINYGYTF. V usage is TRBV5-5 and J usage is TRBJ1-2; 7 nucleotides agree with TRBD1. This CDR3 has 17 residues. Germline trimming cut 4 bases from V and 1 base from J; bases unmatched to any gene: 13. Germline CDR1 and CDR2: SGHKS and YYEKEE (reference sequence).

The chain couples TRBV6-2 or TRBV6-3 to TRBJ2-6; D uncertain. Germline V gene data show CDR1 as MNHEY and CDR2 as SVGEGT. The CDR3 is 18 amino acids. The germline V and J ends were trimmed by 2 bases and 2 bases, with 16 bases remaining between them. CDR3: CASSYTPERRTGANVLTF. Here the CDR3 DNA reads TGTGCCAGCAGTTACACGCCGGAGAGACGGACTGGGGCCAACGTCCTGACTTTC.

This clone was recorded only once. CDR3 nucleotides: TGTGCCACCAGCAGAGATTTAGTGACAGCCAACTCTGGAAACACCATATATTTT. Its protein product is CATSRDLVTANSGNTIYF. The rearrangement joins TRBV15 to TRBJ1-3; perhaps TRBD1 as D (5 bases). The CDR3 is made up of 18 amino acids. The germline V gene has CDR1 LNHNV and CDR2 YYDKDF (reference sequence). Trimming shortened V by 0 bases and J by 0 bases, and 15 bases separated the two germline ends.

This rearrangement joins TRBV10-3 to TRBJ2-1, with a tentative D call TRBD2 (6 bases). Germline V lookup: CDR1 ENHRY, CDR2 SYGVKD. Trimming took 7 bases from V and 10 from J, leaving 17 bases between them. The CDR3 is 13 amino acids. The chain's CDR3 is CAINPTGEGEQFF. The CDR3 DNA reads as TGTGCCATCAATCCCACGGGAGAGGGCGAGCAGTTCTTC.

The rearrangement uses TRBV2 and TRBJ2-4; 10 positions match TRBD2. V was clipped by 4 bases and J by 7 bases; unmatched bases: 10. The CDR3 extends over 16 amino acids. The germline CDR1 and CDR2 sequences are SNHLY and FYNNEI. CDR3 residues: CASSAGLAGGGNIQYF. Here the CDR3 DNA reads TGTGCCAGCAGTGCCGGATTAGCGGGAGGTGGGAACATTCAGTACTTC.

V is TRBV29-1 and J is TRBJ1-1; 11 bases line up with TRBD1. The germline V gene has CDR1 SQVTM and CDR2 ANQGSEA. After removal of 5 bases from V and 7 bases from J, the junction contained 9 bases not matched to a gene. The CDR3 has 14 amino acids. This CDR3 reads CSVRGGQGASEAFF. The CDR3 DNA reads TGCAGCGTTCGGGGAGGACAGGGGGCTAGTGAAGCTTTCTTT.

V and J are TRBV13 and TRBJ1-2; D possibly corresponds to TRBD1 (5 bases). Between the trimmed V and J ends, which lost 0 bases and 8 bases, there was a span of 16 bases. From germline, CDR1 is PRHDT and CDR2 FYEKMQ (reference sequence). This CDR3 comprises 15 residues. As DNA, the CDR3 is TGTGCCAGCAGCTTAGGCCTAGGGGCGGTACGGGGCTACACCTTC. Translating gives CASSLGLGAVRGYTF.

The J gene is TRBJ2-2, the V gene TRBV6-6, with 9 bases lining up with TRBD1. Germline CDR1 and CDR2: MNHNY and SVGAGI (reference sequence). This CDR3 has 17 amino acids. After removal of 5 bases from V and 6 bases from J, the junction contained 13 bases not matched to a gene. The CDR3 loop reads CASSPSTLTGGSGELFF. CDR3 coding DNA: TGTGCCAGCAGTCCCTCCACCCTTACAGGGGGCTCCGGGGAGCTGTTTTTT.

This clone appeared a single time. The genes are TRBV30 and TRBJ1-1; D is undetermined. CDR1 and CDR2 from the germline V gene are GTSNPN and SVGIG (reference sequence). Trimming took off 7 bases at V and 0 bases at J, with 9 bases between the two ends. The CDR3 is 12 amino acids. The CDR3 reads CAYSRLNTEAFF. The CDR3 nucleotides read TGTGCCTACTCACGGTTGAACACTGAAGCTTTCTTT.

J is TRBJ1-4 and V is TRBV25-1; D might be TRBD1 (5 bases). V shed 1 base and J shed 8 bases, with 14 bases lying between them. The V gene's germline CDR1 is MGHDK and CDR2 SYGVNS. The CDR3 has 15 amino acids. CDR3 protein: CASSELGGTSEKLFF. The CDR3 DNA reads TGTGCCAGCAGTGAATTGGGGGGGACTTCGGAAAAACTGTTTTTT.

The J gene is TRBJ2-7, the V gene TRBV12-5; weak D call: TRBD2 (5 bases). The CDR3 consists of 15 residues. CDR1 and CDR2 from the germline V gene are LGHNT and FRNRAP. The germline V and J ends were trimmed by 0 bases and 2 bases, with 11 bases remaining between them. The CDR3 is CASGLVSGFPYEQYV. CDR3 DNA: TGTGCTAGTGGTTTGGTATCGGGGTTTCCCTACGAGCAGTACGTC.

J is TRBJ2-1 and V is TRBV18, with TRBD1 matching 9 bases. With 6 bases clipped from V and 5 bases from J, the junction kept 8 bases outside the gene matches. The CDR3 is 15 residues long. Germline V gene data show CDR1 as KGHSH and CDR2 as LQKENI. In nucleotides, the CDR3 is TGTGCCAGCTCGACCGGGACAGGGTTTAACAATGAGCAGTTCTTC. Protein sequence: CASSTGTGFNNEQFF.

This sequence joins TRBV30 and TRBJ1-1; no clear D. The germline gives CDR1 GTSNPN, CDR2 SVGIG (reference sequence). Trimming shortened V by 7 bases and J by 1 base, and 13 bases separated the two germline ends. This CDR3 comprises 13 residues. As DNA, the CDR3 is TGTGCCTACGACCGGAGGAAGAACACTGAAGCTTTCTTT. Translation gives CAYDRRKNTEAFF.